These 24 T cell receptor beta chains were sequenced from one sample in a study of T cell responses to AZD1222 COVID-19 vaccine. Repertoires were generated with immunoSEQ multiplex PCR, while TCRdb's copy carries only in-frame clones and drops some. The table has approximately 82,000 clones, roughly 90% seen once. This material consisted of peripheral blood, taken on day 0 of AZD1222 vaccination. These receptor sequences come from an adult in good health.

The chain joins TRBV28 to TRBJ1-1; D perhaps matches TRBD1 (6 bases). CDR3 length: 16 residues. V lost 8 bases and J 0 bases, leaving 19 bases between the germline ends. The germline CDR1 and CDR2 sequences are MDHEN and SYDVKM. The CDR3 bases are TGTGCCAGCGTCCGGCGACAGGCACTGCTGAACACTGAAGCTTTCTTT. This sequence encodes CASVRRQALLNTEAFF.

The V call is TRBV3-1 (or the pseudogene TRBV3-2), the J call TRBJ2-1; no reliable D call. The CDR3 has 16 amino acids. Germline V gives CDR1 LGHDT, CDR2 YNNKEL (reference sequence). V was trimmed by 0 bases and J by 0 bases, leaving 9 bases between them. The CDR3 DNA reads as TGTGCCAGCAGCCAAGACTTCGGATTCTCCTACAATGAGCAGTTCTTC. Its translation is CASSQDFGFSYNEQFF.

The rearrangement uses TRBV10-2 and TRBJ2-7, with a weak D call TRBD1 (6 bases). Trimming shortened V by 2 bases and J by 6 bases, and 11 bases separated the two germline ends. This CDR3 is built from 13 residues. CDR1 is WSHSY, CDR2 SAAADI, per germline. The CDR3 sequence: CASSENRVSEQYF. In DNA form, the CDR3 reads TGCGCCAGCAGTGAGAACAGGGTCAGCGAGCAGTACTTC.

The genes are TRBV4-3 and TRBJ2-5, with D possibly TRBD1 on 6 matching bases. CDR3 size: 15 residues. Trimming pared 4 bases from V and 5 bases from J, leaving 17 bases between. CDR1 and CDR2 from the germline V gene are LGHNA and YSLEER. CDR3 region: CASSRTLDRLETQYF. CDR3 bases: TGCGCCAGCAGCCGAACCCTAGACAGGTTGGAGACCCAGTACTTC.

This clone has just one count. V is TRBV19 and J is TRBJ1-5; D is undetermined. The CDR3 extends over 15 amino acids. Deletions cut 1 base from V and 4 bases from J, with 11 bases between. CDR1 and CDR2 from the germline V gene are LNHDA and SQIVND (reference sequence). Here the CDR3 reads CASSIGSIWNQPQHF. The CDR3 nucleotides read TGTGCCAGTAGTATAGGTTCTATTTGGAATCAGCCCCAGCATTTT.

A single count supports this clone. The chain joins TRBV5-1 to TRBJ2-7; D might be TRBD2 (8 bases). V lost 0 bases and J lost 4, with 14 bases in between. Germline assignment: CDR1 SGHRS and CDR2 YFSETQ. This CDR3 is built from 15 residues. CDR3: CASSLAGRGPYEQYF. DNA of the CDR3: TGCGCCAGCAGCTTGGCCGGGAGGGGGCCATACGAGCAGTACTTC. Full variable domain (rest looked up from reference TRBV5-1 and TRBJ2-7): KAGVTQTPRYLIKTRGQQVTLSCSPISGHRSVSWYQQTPGQGLQFLFEYFSETQRNKGNFPGRFSGRQFSNSRSEMNVSTLELGDSALYLCASSLAGRGPYEQYFGPGTRLTVT.

The V and J genes are TRBV11-2 and TRBJ1-1, with 8 bases lining up with TRBD1. J gave up 8 bases and V 5 bases, and 7 bases lay outside the gene matches. Germline V gives CDR1 SGHAT, CDR2 FQNNGV. There are 13 residues in the CDR3. The CDR3 nucleotides are TGTGCCAGCAGCCAATGGACAGGGCAAGAAGCTTTCTTT. It encodes CASSQWTGQEAFF.

The V and J genes are TRBV28 and TRBJ2-5; 10 nucleotides match TRBD1. The CDR3 has 16 amino acids. V trimming: 5 bases; J trimming: 2 bases; junction bases outside the gene matches: 8. The V gene's germline CDR1 is MDHEN and CDR2 SYDVKM. CDR3 sequence reads: CASSPRQGARQETQYF. CDR3 sequence (DNA): TGTGCCAGCAGTCCCCGACAGGGGGCGCGGCAAGAGACCCAGTACTTC.

The chain links TRBV7-9 to TRBJ1-5; maybe TRBD1 (6 bases). CDR1 is SEHNR, CDR2 FQNEAQ, per germline (reference sequence). Trimming pared 5 bases from V and 7 bases from J, leaving 12 bases between. CDR3 length equals 13 residues. CDR3 loop: CASSLLGGQPQHF. In DNA, the CDR3 is TGTGCCAGCAGCCTTTTGGGGGGCCAGCCCCAGCATTTT.

The chain joins TRBV6-8 to TRBJ1-3, with 10 bases aligning to TRBD1. CDR1 MNHGY and CDR2 SAAAGT come from the germline V gene. With 6 bases clipped from V and 0 bases from J, the junction kept 8 bases outside the gene matches. CDR3 length equals 17 residues. The CDR3 nucleotides are TGTGCCAGCAGCGGCCGGGACAGGGGACCCTCTGGAAACACCATATATTTT. It yields the protein CASSGRDRGPSGNTIYF.

The genes are TRBV19 and TRBJ1-3; D possibly corresponds to TRBD1 (6 bases). The germline V gene has CDR1 LNHDA and CDR2 SQIVND (reference sequence). Trimming cost V 5 bases and J 0 bases, with 11 bases left between them. The CDR3 extends over 15 amino acids. The CDR3 coding sequence is TGTGCCAGTAGTCTGGGGGGACACTCTGGAAACACCATATATTTT. Translation: CASSLGGHSGNTIYF.

The chain has TRBV7-9 and TRBJ2-7; TRBD1 agrees at 7 bases. Trimming at V came to 7 bases and at J to 5 bases, leaving 5 bases not matched to a gene. CDR1 and CDR2 from the germline V gene are SEHNR and FQNEAQ (reference sequence). The CDR3 has 12 residues. The CDR3 loop is CASTLGGNEQYF. In DNA form, the CDR3 reads TGTGCCAGCACCCTAGGGGGCAACGAGCAGTACTTC.

The genes are TRBV5-1 and TRBJ1-2; D may be TRBD1 (6 bases). The CDR3 totals 14 residues. V was shortened by 1 base and J by 4 bases, with 11 bases between the two germline ends. Germline V lookup: CDR1 SGHRS, CDR2 YFSETQ. This chain's CDR3 is CASSLSPGVYGYTF. CDR3 DNA sequence: TGCGCCAGCAGCTTGTCGCCAGGGGTCTATGGCTACACCTTC.

This chain uses TRBV5-1 with TRBJ1-3; tentatively, D is TRBD1 (5 bases). The V end lost 3 bases, the J end lost 3 bases, and 10 bases lay between the germline ends. CDR1 and CDR2 (germline): SGHRS, YFSETQ. The length of the CDR3 is 14 residues. The CDR3 DNA sequence: TGCGCCAGCAGCTACGGGACGAGTGGAAACACCATATATTTT. Protein sequence: CASSYGTSGNTIYF. The full variable domain, its missing parts supplied by reference TRBV5-1 and TRBJ1-3, is KAGVTQTPRYLIKTRGQQVTLSCSPISGHRSVSWYQQTPGQGLQFLFEYFSETQRNKGNFPGRFSGRQFSNSRSEMNVSTLELGDSALYLCASSYGTSGNTIYFGEGSWLTVV.

The chain is built from TRBV12-3 or TRBV12-4 and TRBJ1-2; tentatively, D is TRBD1 (5 bases). With 3 bases removed from V and 4 bases from J, the gap between germline ends came to 9 bases. The length of the CDR3 is 13 residues. This CDR3 is CASSFMGGYGYTF. CDR3 in DNA: TGTGCCAGCAGTTTCATGGGGGGCTATGGCTACACCTTC.

About this clone itself: A read error may produce the germline difference seen at one junction end. The V call is TRBV7-7, the J call TRBJ2-3; D is possibly TRBD1 (5 bases). This CDR3 is 16 amino acids long. Germline V CDR1 and CDR2: SSHAT, FNYEAQ (reference sequence). CDR3 sequence (DNA): TGTGCTAGCAGCTTTGGTCTCGGGCAGGGCCAAGATACGCAGTATTTT. Residues: CASSFGLGQGQDTQYF. Based on the CDR3 plus reference TRBV7-7 and TRBJ2-3, the full variable domain is GAGVSQSPRYKVTKRGQDVTLRCDPISSHATLYWYQQALGQGPEFLTYFNYEAQPDKSGLPSDRFSAERPEGSISTLTIQRTEQRDSAMYRCASSFGLGQGQDTQYFGPGTRLTVL.

V is TRBV27 and J is TRBJ2-7; 9 nucleotides line up with TRBD1. In germline, CDR1 is MNHEY, CDR2 SMNVEV (reference sequence). V lost 0 bases to trimming and J lost 1 base; unmatched junction nucleotides: 4. The CDR3 totals 16 residues. CDR3 in DNA: TGTGCCAGCAGTTTATCCTCGGACAGGGGTTCCTACGAGCAGTACTTC. The encoded protein is CASSLSSDRGSYEQYF.

The chain employs TRBV6-5 and TRBJ2-5, with D perhaps matching TRBD1 (6 bases). V lost 7 bases and J 8 bases, leaving 17 bases between the germline ends. CDR1 and CDR2 (germline): MNHEY, SVGAGI. The length of the CDR3 is 13 residues. CDR3 residues: CASTPTDRRTQYF. The CDR3 DNA is TGTGCCAGCACTCCGACTGACAGGCGCACCCAGTACTTC.

The chain is built from TRBV27 and TRBJ2-1; 12 bases map to TRBD2. CDR1 is MNHEY and CDR2 is SMNVEV in the germline V gene (reference sequence). This CDR3 has 15 residues. J was trimmed by 14 bases and V by 6 bases; bases with no gene match: 14. The CDR3 is CASRSWTSGETGEFF. Here the CDR3 DNA reads TGTGCCAGCAGGAGTTGGACTAGCGGGGAAACCGGGGAGTTCTTC.

The chain carries TRBV28 and TRBJ2-7; tentative D call: TRBD2 (6 bases). The germline gives CDR1 MDHEN, CDR2 SYDVKM. V shed 7 bases and J shed 0 bases, with 13 bases lying between them. The CDR3 extends over 14 amino acids. The CDR3 DNA sequence: TGTGCCAGCAAGCCGCCCGGGAGCTCCTACGAGCAGTACTTC. Translating gives CASKPPGSSYEQYF.

The rearrangement uses TRBV5-4 and TRBJ1-2; D is undetermined. V dropped 2 bases and J dropped 0 bases, with 8 bases sitting between them. Per germline, CDR1 SGHNT and CDR2 YYREEE (reference sequence). The CDR3 has 14 amino acids. The CDR3 reads CASSFPATNYGYTF. CDR3 DNA sequence: TGTGCCAGCAGCTTTCCAGCGACTAACTATGGCTACACCTTC.

In its sample, this clone was seen a few times. The rearrangement joins TRBV2 to TRBJ2-5; TRBD1 might be the D (6 bases). Per germline, CDR1 SNHLY and CDR2 FYNNEI. The CDR3 runs 13 residues. V shed 7 bases and J shed 5 bases, with 14 bases lying between them. The CDR3 region is CASKGDLRETQYF. The CDR3 bases are TGTGCCAGCAAGGGGGATTTAAGGGAGACCCAGTACTTC. The full variable domain, in which reference TRBV2 and TRBJ2-5 provide the parts outside the CDR3, is EPEVTQTPSHQVTQMGQEVILRCVPISNHLYFYWYRQILGQKVEFLVSFYNNEISEKSEIFDDQFSVERPDGSNFTLKIRSTKLEDSAMYFCASKGDLRETQYFGPGTRLLVL.

This rearrangement joins TRBV6-5 to TRBJ1-4; D perhaps matches TRBD1 (5 bases). Trimming took off 11 bases at V and 3 bases at J, with 13 bases between the two ends. This CDR3 is 13 amino acids long. Germline-derived CDR1 and CDR2 are MNHEY and SVGAGI. The DNA of the CDR3 is TGTGCCGGGGGTCCAGGGTCTAATGAAAAACTGTTTTTT. Protein product: CAGGPGSNEKLFF.

In nucleotides, the CDR3 is TGTGCCAGCAGTTACTCGAGGGCGCGCGGCACTGAAGCTTTCTTT. The encoded protein is CASSYSRARGTEAFF. The V and J genes are TRBV6-5 and TRBJ1-1; D uncertain. This CDR3 is 15 amino acids long. Trimming took 0 bases from V and 4 from J, leaving 12 bases between them. Germline V CDR1 and CDR2: MNHEY, SVGAGI.